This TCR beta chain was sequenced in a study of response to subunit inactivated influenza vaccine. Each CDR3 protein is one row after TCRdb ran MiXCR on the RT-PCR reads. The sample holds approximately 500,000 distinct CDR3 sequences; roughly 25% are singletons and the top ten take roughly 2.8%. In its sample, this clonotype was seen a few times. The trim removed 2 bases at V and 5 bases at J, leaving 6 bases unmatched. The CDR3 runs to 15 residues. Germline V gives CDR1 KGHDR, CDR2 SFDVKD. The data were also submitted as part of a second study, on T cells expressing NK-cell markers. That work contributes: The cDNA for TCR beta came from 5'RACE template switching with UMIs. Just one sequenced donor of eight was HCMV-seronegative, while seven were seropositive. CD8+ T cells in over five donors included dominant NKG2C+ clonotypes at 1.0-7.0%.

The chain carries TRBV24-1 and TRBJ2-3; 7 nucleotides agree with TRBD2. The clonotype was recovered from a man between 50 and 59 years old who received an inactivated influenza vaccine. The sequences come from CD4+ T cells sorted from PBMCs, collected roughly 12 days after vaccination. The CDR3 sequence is CATSDSREAQDTQYF. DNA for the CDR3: TGTGCCACCAGTGATTCCCGGGAGGCCCAAGATACGCAGTATTTT.